This T cell receptor beta chain was identified in a study of T-cell memory formation after mild COVID-19. 5'RACE, which relied on constant-segment primers, yielded TCR alpha and TCR beta cDNA libraries carrying sample barcodes and UMIs. MiXCR was run by TCRdb on the 5' RACE reads, yielding one entry per CDR3 protein. The sample includes some 340,000 distinct CDR3 sequences, approximately 13% seen only once; the top ten take 20% to 25%. Overall study results and limits: Second-wave clones reaching peak frequency on day 37 lacked confirmed SARS-CoV-2 specificity.

With respect to this clonotype: The antigen is unknown.

This CDR3 region has 15 residues. Trimming pared 11 bases from V and 5 bases from J, leaving 24 bases between. Germline CDR1 and CDR2: MGHDK and SYGVNS. This rearrangement joins TRBV25-1 to TRBJ2-5; D is perhaps TRBD1 (5 bases). The source is a man aged 18 to 35 who had mild COVID-19 (a few samples of this study predate the infection). Cell type and time point are not known. Sequencing used PBMCs or a T cell subset sorted from them (not recorded which). CDR3 in DNA: TGTGCCTCCGCCAAGGGGCAGAGTTCCCAGGAGACCCAGTACTTC. This sequence encodes CASAKGQSSQETQYF.